The source of this TCR beta chain is a study of blood T cell repertoires in COVID-19 (dated by TCRdb to the early 2020s). Notes on the research overall: Samples from collaborators originated in the United States, Italy and Spain and spanned both the acute and convalescent phases of COVID-19. The material from the prospective study consisted of cDNA or gDNA derived from T cells, B-cell-depleted T cells, or PBMCs. Deeply sampled blood TCRbeta repertoires from subjects exposed to, actively infected with, or recovered from COVID-19 were included in the dataset. A freely available public database, intended as a resource for researchers studying the immune response to SARS-CoV-2, is where the repertoires were released. Samples came from the ongoing ImmuneRACE study (first 160 participants) plus 1,254 subjects from 6 global collaborators. The sample metadata nearly always contained a de-identified subject ID, COVID-19 status, age in years and sex. Where available, HLA class I and class II types were taken from metadata supplied by the sample provider and were not determined by assay-based typing.

Regarding this clone: Its antigen target is currently unknown. Base qualities are not provided; no much larger clone lies one nucleotide away.

Inclusive of the bounding cysteine and phenylalanine, the CDR3 is 18 residues long. Here the CDR3 DNA is all that survives: 54 bases in frame from base 1. V lost 3 bases and J lost 0 bases, and the count of bases not matched to a germline gene is 9. From the germline V gene, CDR1 is MDHEN and CDR2 is SYDVKM. Here is what the overall study found, with its caveats: How much clinical and demographic metadata was included differed by source and by participant, and the metadata was provided uncurated.

The collaborating institutions used their own protocols to collect whole blood in K2EDTA tubes. Collaborator samples were shipped for TCRbeta analysis as frozen whole blood, isolated PBMCs, or DNA extracted from either sample type. TCRbeta CDR3 regions were amplified from genomic DNA by means of the immunoSEQ Assay, a bias-controlled multiplex PCR. In the original analysis: The number of nucleated cells in each sample was estimated by amplification of reference gene primers within the assay. Sequence reads were collapsed and filtered to measure the absolute abundance of every unique TCRbeta CDR3 rearrangement. For each sample, productive Simpson clonality was calculated as the square root of Simpson's diversity index over productive rearrangements. This immuneACCESS table, as held by TCRdb, lists in-frame sequences with V and J called but not all clones. Of the missing ones, under half trace to an unresolved V gene in checked studies; the others have no known cause. The V and J calls and the clone size are those of that table, but D and trimming were determined from the DNA. In all, the sample holds roughly 140,000 clones, and around nine tenths of those were seen once. Over 5% of the sample comes from the top ten.

The chain was built from TRBV28 and TRBJ2-4; 9 bases in the junction line up with TRBD2. The sequence was collected from a human donor in a cohort sampled during active COVID-19. Material: peripheral blood. For the CDR3, the sequence is CASSFRGGGDLAKNIQYF. The nucleotides read TGTGCCAGCAGTTTTCGTGGCGGGGGGGATCTAGCCAAAAACATTCAGTACTTC.